This entry features one TCR beta chain sequence. How the authors handled the data: It was from reference gene primer amplification that nucleated cell counts were estimated. Assay: immunoSEQ multiplex PCR; the TCRdb copy retains only in-frame clones and omits some. That table is the source of V, J and clone size, and D and trimming were worked out from the DNA. The sample records around 67,000 clones, roughly 89% being singletons. CDR1 is MNHEY, CDR2 SMNVEV, per germline (reference sequence). With 6 bases removed from V and 6 bases from J, the gap between germline ends came to 13 bases. There are 13 residues in the CDR3. These data are taken from a study of blood T cell repertoires in COVID-19. Study-wide context: From the United States, Italy and Spain came samples of acute and convalescent COVID-19. Sources were T cells, B-cell-depleted T cells, or PBMCs; the material itself was cDNA or gDNA.

The J gene is TRBJ2-3, the V gene TRBV27, with D tentatively TRBD1 (6 bases). The clonotype originates from a woman aged 80 or over with acute or convalescent COVID-19. The sample was peripheral blood. The CDR3 coding sequence is TGTGCCAGCAGAGAACAGGGTAGGGATACGCAGTATTTT. Its protein is CASREQGRDTQYF.